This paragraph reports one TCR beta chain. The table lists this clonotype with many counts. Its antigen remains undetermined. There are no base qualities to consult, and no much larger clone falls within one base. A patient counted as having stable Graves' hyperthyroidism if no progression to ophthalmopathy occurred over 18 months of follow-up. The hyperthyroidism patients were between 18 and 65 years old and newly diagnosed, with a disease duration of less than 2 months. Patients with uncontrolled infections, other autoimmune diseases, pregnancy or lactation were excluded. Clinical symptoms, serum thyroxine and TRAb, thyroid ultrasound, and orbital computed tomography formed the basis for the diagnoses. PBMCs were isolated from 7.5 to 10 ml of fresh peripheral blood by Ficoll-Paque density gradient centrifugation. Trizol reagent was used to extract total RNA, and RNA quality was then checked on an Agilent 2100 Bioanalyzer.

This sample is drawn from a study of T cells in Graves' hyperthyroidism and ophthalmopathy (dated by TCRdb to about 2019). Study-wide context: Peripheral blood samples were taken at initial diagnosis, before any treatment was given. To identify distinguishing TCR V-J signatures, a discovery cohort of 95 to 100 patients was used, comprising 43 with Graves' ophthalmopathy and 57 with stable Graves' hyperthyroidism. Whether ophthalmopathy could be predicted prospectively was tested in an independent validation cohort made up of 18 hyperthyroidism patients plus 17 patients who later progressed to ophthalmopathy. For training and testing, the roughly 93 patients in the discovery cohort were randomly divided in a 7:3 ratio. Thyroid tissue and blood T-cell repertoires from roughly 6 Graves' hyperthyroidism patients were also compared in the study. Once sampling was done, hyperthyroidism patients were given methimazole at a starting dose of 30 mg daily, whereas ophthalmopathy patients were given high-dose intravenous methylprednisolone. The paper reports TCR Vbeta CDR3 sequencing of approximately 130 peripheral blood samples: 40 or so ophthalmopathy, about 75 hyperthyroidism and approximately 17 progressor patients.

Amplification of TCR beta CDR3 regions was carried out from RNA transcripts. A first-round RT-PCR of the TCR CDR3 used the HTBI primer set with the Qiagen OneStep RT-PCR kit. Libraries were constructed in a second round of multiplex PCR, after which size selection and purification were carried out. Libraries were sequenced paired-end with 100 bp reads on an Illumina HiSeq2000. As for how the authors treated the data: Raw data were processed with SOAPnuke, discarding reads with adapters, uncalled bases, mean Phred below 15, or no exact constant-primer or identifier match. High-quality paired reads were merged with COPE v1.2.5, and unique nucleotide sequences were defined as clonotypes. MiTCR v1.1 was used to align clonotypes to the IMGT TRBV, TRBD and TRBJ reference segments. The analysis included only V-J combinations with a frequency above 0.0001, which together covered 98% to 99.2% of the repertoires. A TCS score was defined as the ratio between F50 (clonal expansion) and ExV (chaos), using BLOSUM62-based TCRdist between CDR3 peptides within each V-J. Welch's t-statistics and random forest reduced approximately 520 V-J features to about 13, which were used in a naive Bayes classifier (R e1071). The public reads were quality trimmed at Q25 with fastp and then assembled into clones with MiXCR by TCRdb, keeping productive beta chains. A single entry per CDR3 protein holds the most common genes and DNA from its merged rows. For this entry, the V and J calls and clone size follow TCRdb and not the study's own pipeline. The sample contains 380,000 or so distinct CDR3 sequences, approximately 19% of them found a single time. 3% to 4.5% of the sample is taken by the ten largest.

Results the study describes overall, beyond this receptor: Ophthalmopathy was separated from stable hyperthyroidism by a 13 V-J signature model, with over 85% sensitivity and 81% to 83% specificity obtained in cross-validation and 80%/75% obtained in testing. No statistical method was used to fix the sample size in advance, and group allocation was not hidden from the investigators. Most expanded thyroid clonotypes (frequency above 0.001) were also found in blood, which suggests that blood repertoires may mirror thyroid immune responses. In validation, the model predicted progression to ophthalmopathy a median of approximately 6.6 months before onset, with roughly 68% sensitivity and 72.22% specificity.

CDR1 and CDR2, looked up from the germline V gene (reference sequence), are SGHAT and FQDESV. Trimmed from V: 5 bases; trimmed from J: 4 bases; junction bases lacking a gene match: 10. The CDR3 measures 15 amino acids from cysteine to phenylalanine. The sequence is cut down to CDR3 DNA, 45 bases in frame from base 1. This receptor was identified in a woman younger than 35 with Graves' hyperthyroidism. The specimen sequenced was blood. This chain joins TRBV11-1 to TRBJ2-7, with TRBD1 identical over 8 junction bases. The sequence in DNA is TGTGCCAGCAGCCTTGACAGGGGTGGAAGGTACGAGCAGTACTTC. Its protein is CASSLDRGGRYEQYF.